The rows below give T cell receptor beta chains drawn from one sample of a study of shared clonotypes between healthy human individuals. Sequencing was performed with immunoSEQ multiplex PCR; in TCRdb, only in-frame clones are kept and a portion is missing. The sample holds roughly 1,100,000 clones; around 74% are singletons and the top ten take approximately 1.5%. The sequenced sample consisted of memory CD4+ T cells sorted from blood. These receptors originate from a man between 18 and 29 years old in good health. Each CDR3 is given with its conserved first and last residue. The order of the fields is V gene, J gene, D gene, clone size, CDR3 DNA, CDR3 protein. A D gene is named only where the DNA matches it firmly. Size is stated for part of the rows, as once, few or many counts, or as a class when the clone is expanded.

TRBV6-4	TRBJ1-4	-	-	TGTGCCAGCAGTGTTAACAGGGAGACTAATGAAAAACTGTTTTTT	CASSVNRETNEKLFF
TRBV19	TRBJ1-4	-	-	TGTGCCAGTAGTATCGGCAGGGGTTCTGAAAAACTGTTTTTT	CASSIGRGSEKLFF
TRBV25-1	TRBJ1-6	-	-	TGTGCCAGCTCACGGGGCATGGGATCACCCCTCCACTTT	CASSRGMGSPLHF
TRBV11-2	TRBJ2-1	TRBD2	-	TGTGCCAGCAGCGCGGGGACTAGCGATTACAATGAGCAGTTCTTC	CASSAGTSDYNEQFF
TRBV18	TRBJ2-7	TRBD1	few	TGTGCCAGCTCAGTGACGGGACAGGGGGCATACGAGCAGTACTTC	CASSVTGQGAYEQYF
TRBV7-2	TRBJ2-7	TRBD2	-	TGTGCCAGCAGTCCCTCGCGGGGGGCGTACGAGCAGTACTTC	CASSPSRGAYEQYF
TRBV7-2	TRBJ1-3	TRBD1	-	TGTGCCAGCAGCTCTCGCGGACAGGGGGCAAACACCATATATTTT	CASSSRGQGANTIYF
TRBV5-4	TRBJ1-6	TRBD1	-	TGTGCCAGCAGCCACGGACAGGGGAATAATTCACCCCTCCACTTT	CASSHGQGNNSPLHF
TRBV2	TRBJ1-2	-	-	TGTGCCAGCAGTGACACAAACAGGGATCCGAGCGGCTACACCTTC	CASSDTNRDPSGYTF
TRBV6-1	TRBJ2-3	TRBD2	-	TGTGCCAGCAGTGCCTCTAGCGGGGGGACAGATACGCAGTATTTT	CASSASSGGTDTQYF